A selection of T cell receptor beta chains follows, all from one sample in a study of blood T cell repertoires in COVID-19. Clones were sequenced by immunoSEQ multiplex PCR, and TCRdb holds only the in-frame ones, with some missing. The sample has 150,000 to 200,000 clones; roughly four fifths are singletons. Source material: peripheral blood. The receptor source for this set is a woman in her 70s with COVID-19, enrolled during active disease. CDR3s include the opening cysteine and the closing phenylalanine or tryptophan. A D gene is named only where the DNA matches it firmly. The size entry is marked missing in some rows and otherwise reads once, few, many or a size class.

>NA|NA|TRBJ2-2|TRBV18
TGTGCCAGCTCCCTACAGGTGAACACCGGGGAGCTGTTTTTT
CASSLQVNTGELFF
>TRBD1|NA|TRBJ1-1|TRBV5-6
TGTGCCAGCAGCTTGGCGACAGGGGTAGGCACTGAAGCTTTCTTT
CASSLATGVGTEAFF
>NA|NA|TRBJ1-1|TRBV6-5
TGTGCCAGCAGTTATAGACAGGCCCGTCAACCGGAAGCTTTCTTT
CASSYRQARQPEAFF
>NA|NA|TRBJ1-1|TRBV6-5
TGTGCCAGCGCCCCGAGTCTCTCATTCAACACTGAAGCTTTCTTT
CASAPSLSFNTEAFF
>NA|NA|TRBJ2-2|TRBV11-3
TGTGCCAGCAGCTTAGCGCGGGACGGGGAGCTGTTTTTT
CASSLARDGELFF
>NA|once|TRBJ1-1|TRBV5-1
TGCGCCAGCAGCTTGGCGGAGGACTCCACTGAAGCTTTCTTT
CASSLAEDSTEAFF
>NA|NA|TRBJ1-6|TRBV7-2
TGTGCCAGCAGCTTAAGGGGCTCAGCCACCTATTCACCCCTCCACTTT
CASSLRGSATYSPLHF
>TRBD1|few|TRBJ1-6|TRBV7-2
TGTGCCAGCAGCAACAGGGGATTTAATTCACCCCTCCACTTT
CASSNRGFNSPLHF
>NA|NA|TRBJ2-1|TRBV5-1
TGCGCCAGCAGCGTGGCCCCGGGAAACAATGAGCAGTTCTTC
CASSVAPGNNEQFF
>TRBD2|few|TRBJ2-5|TRBV4-1
TGCGCCAGCAGCCAAGGAGCTCTAGCGGGAGGGGTCCAAGAGACCCAGTACTTC
CASSQGALAGGVQETQYF
>TRBD1|NA|TRBJ1-4|TRBV6-5
TGTGCCAGCAGTTACGGCCGGGACAGGGGTGAAAAACTGTTTTTT
CASSYGRDRGEKLFF
>NA|once|TRBJ2-7|TRBV7-2
TGTGCCAGCAGCCGCGGACTCCGAGGCGAGCAGTACTTC
CASSRGLRGEQYF
>NA|NA|TRBJ1-1|TRBV7-9
TGTGCCAGCAGCCTTAACACTGAAGCTTTCTTT
CASSLNTEAFF
>NA|few|TRBJ2-7|TRBV5-1
TGCGCCAGCAGCCAAAGAGCGGGCTCCGGCTACGAGCAGTACTTC
CASSQRAGSGYEQYF
>TRBD1|NA|TRBJ2-7|TRBV18
TGTGCCAGCTCACTTTCGGGACAGGGGACCTACGAGCAGTACTTC
CASSLSGQGTYEQYF
>NA|NA|TRBJ2-1|TRBV7-3
TGTGCCAGCAGCCCCGCGGGGAATGAGCAGTTCTTC
CASSPAGNEQFF
>NA|once|TRBJ1-2|TRBV9
TGTGCCAGCAGCGTAGCTACGGGGTCCTATGGCTACACCTTC
CASSVATGSYGYTF
>NA|once|TRBJ2-2|TRBV7-2
TGTGCCAGCAGGCGACTAGGGTACACCGGGGAGCTGTTTTTT
CASRRLGYTGELFF
>NA|NA|TRBJ2-7|TRBV6-2/TRBV6-3
TGTGCCAGCAGACCTACATACATAACATCCTACGAGCAGTACTTC
CASRPTYITSYEQYF
>NA|NA|TRBJ1-5|TRBV7-2
TGTGCCAGCAGCCTCAGGGGAAATTATCAGCCCCAGCATTTT
CASSLRGNYQPQHF
>TRBD1|NA|TRBJ2-3|TRBV27
TGTGCCAGCAGTATCCGACAGGGTAGGACAGATACGCAGTATTTT
CASSIRQGRTDTQYF
>TRBD2|NA|TRBJ2-1|TRBV6-5
TGTGCCAGCAGGGCGGGACTAGCGGGATACAATGAGCAGTTCTTC
CASRAGLAGYNEQFF
>NA|NA|TRBJ2-7|TRBV19
TGTGCCAGTAGTCTCAAACAGGGATTAGGCGAGCAGTACTTC
CASSLKQGLGEQYF
>TRBD2|NA|TRBJ2-1|TRBV24-1
TGTGCCACCAGTGATTTGTGGGCTAGCGGGAGCCATGAGCAGTTCTTC
CATSDLWASGSHEQFF
>NA|NA|TRBJ1-1|TRBV7-2
TGTGCCAGCAGCAAACAGGGTCACACTGAAGCTTTCTTT
CASSKQGHTEAFF
>NA|NA|TRBJ1-1|TRBV12-3/TRBV12-4
TGTGCCTATGGGGGGGACACTGAAGCTTTCTTT
CAYGGDTEAFF
>NA|NA|TRBJ1-5|TRBV6-5
TGTGCCAGCAAAGGGGATCAGCCCCAGCATTTT
CASKGDQPQHF
>NA|NA|TRBJ1-1|TRBV5-8
TGTGCCAGCAGCTTGGGGCAGGGAAGGACTGAAGCTTTCTTT
CASSLGQGRTEAFF
>NA|NA|TRBJ1-6|TRBV3-1/TRBV3-2
TGTGCCAGCAGCCTTTGGCAGGGGATATTAAATTCACCCCTCCACTTT
CASSLWQGILNSPLHF
>NA|NA|TRBJ2-7|TRBV28
TGTGCCAGCAGCCGCGGGGATTCTTACGAGCAGTACTTC
CASSRGDSYEQYF
>NA|NA|TRBJ2-7|TRBV18
TGTGCCAGCTCAGCCGGGAGCACCTACGAGCAGTACTTC
CASSAGSTYEQYF
>NA|NA|TRBJ2-7|TRBV5-8
TGTGCCAGCAGAACCCGGGGGACGAACGAGCAGTACTTC
CASRTRGTNEQYF
>NA|once|TRBJ1-5|TRBV19
TGTGCCAGTAGTATAGGTTGGGCCCCAAACCAGCCCCAGCATTTT
CASSIGWAPNQPQHF
>NA|NA|TRBJ2-1|TRBV25-1
TGTGCCAGCAGTGAATACACTAGCCGCCACAATGAGCAGTTCTTC
CASSEYTSRHNEQFF
>TRBD1|NA|TRBJ1-5|TRBV7-2
TGTGCCAGCAGCCCGCGGACAGGCCTAACGGCGCAGCCCCAGCATTTT
CASSPRTGLTAQPQHF
>TRBD1|NA|TRBJ1-5|TRBV7-9
TGTGCCAGCTCCCCAGGGGGTGGCGTAGACAATCAGCCCCAGCATTTT
CASSPGGGVDNQPQHF
>TRBD1|few|TRBJ2-7|TRBV7-7
TGTGCCAGCAGTCTTTGGCCCCGACAGGGGTTAGGCTTC
CASSLWPRQGLGF
>NA|few|TRBJ2-3|TRBV7-2
TGTGCCAGCAGCCCCGGCGGCAACACAGATACGCAGTATTTT
CASSPGGNTDTQYF
>TRBD1|few|TRBJ1-2|TRBV12-5
TGTGCTAGTGCCGTCGACAGGGCGTATGGCTACACCTTC
CASAVDRAYGYTF
>NA|NA|TRBJ1-2|TRBV5-6
TGTGCCAGCAGGCGACAACTGTACGGCTACACCTTC
CASRRQLYGYTF
>TRBD1|once|TRBJ1-1|TRBV29-1
TGCAGCGTCGAGTCAGGGGGCAGCACTGAAGCTTTCTTT
CSVESGGSTEAFF
>TRBD1|NA|TRBJ2-7|TRBV29-1
TGCAGCGTTGAAGTATTAAGGGGACAGGGTAACGTCTTC
CSVEVLRGQGNVF
>TRBD1|NA|TRBJ1-2|TRBV19
TGTGCCAGCGTCAGGCAGGGGGCGAACTATGGCTACACCTTC
CASVRQGANYGYTF
>NA|NA|TRBJ2-5|TRBV11-2
TGTGCCAGCAGCTCCGGGACAAACTTCCAAGAGACCCAGTACTTC
CASSSGTNFQETQYF
>TRBD2|NA|TRBJ2-3|TRBV7-3
TGTGCCAGCAGCTTAAAGGCTAGCGGGAGGGCGGTGCAGTATTTT
CASSLKASGRAVQYF